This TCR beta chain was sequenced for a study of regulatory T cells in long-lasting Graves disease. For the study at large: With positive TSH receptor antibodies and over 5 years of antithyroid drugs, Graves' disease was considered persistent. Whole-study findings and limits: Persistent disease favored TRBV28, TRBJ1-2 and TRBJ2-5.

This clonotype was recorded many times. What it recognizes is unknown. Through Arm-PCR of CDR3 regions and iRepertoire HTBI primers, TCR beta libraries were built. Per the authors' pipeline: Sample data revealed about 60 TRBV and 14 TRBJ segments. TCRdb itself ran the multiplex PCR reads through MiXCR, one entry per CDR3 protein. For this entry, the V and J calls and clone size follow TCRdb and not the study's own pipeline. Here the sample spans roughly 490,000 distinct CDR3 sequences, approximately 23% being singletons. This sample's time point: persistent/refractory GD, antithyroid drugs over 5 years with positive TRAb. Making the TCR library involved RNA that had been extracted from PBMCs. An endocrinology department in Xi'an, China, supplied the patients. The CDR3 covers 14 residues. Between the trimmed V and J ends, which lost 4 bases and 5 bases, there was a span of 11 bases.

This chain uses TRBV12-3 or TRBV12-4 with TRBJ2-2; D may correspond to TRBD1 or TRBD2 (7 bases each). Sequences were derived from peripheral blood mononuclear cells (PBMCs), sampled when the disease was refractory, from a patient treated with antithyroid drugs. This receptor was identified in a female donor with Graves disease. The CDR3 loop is CASSSQGGTGELFF. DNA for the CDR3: TGTGCCAGCAGTTCTCAGGGGGGGACCGGGGAGCTGTTTTTT.